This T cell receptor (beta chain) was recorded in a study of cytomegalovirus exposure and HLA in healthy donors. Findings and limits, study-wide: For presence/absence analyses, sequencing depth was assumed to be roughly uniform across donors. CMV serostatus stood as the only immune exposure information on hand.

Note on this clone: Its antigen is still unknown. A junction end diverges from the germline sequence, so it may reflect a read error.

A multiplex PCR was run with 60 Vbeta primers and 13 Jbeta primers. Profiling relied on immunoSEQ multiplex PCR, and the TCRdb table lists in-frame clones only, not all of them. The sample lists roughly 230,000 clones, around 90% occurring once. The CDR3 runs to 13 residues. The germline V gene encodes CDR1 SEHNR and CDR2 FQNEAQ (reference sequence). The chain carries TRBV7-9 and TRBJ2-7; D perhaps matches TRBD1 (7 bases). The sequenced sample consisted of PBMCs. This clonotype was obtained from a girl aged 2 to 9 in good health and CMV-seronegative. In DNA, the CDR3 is TGTTCCAGCAGCCCCGGAGGGGGCGGCGAGCAGTACTTC. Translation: CSSSPGGGGEQYF.